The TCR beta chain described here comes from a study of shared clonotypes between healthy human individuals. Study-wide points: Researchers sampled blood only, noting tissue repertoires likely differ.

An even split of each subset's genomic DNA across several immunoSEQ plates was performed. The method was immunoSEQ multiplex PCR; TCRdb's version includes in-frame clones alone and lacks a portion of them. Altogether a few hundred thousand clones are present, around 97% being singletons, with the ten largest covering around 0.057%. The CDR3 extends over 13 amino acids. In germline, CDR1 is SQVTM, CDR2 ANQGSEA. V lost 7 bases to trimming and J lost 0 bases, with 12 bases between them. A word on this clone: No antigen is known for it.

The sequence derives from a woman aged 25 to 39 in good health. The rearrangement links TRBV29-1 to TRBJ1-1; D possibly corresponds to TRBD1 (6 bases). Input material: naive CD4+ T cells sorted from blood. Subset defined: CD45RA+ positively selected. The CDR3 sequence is CSANRDLNTEAFF. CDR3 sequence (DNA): TGCAGCGCCAACAGGGACCTGAACACTGAAGCTTTCTTT.